The sequence of this T cell receptor beta chain was determined in a study of shared clonotypes between healthy human individuals. Study-level background: Each donor contributed plates that comprised three CD4 naive, three CD4 memory, two CD8 naive and one CD8 memory.

In the naive CD8 group, cells lacked CD45RO and were positively selected for CCR7, so terminally differentiated effector memory CD45RA+ cells were left out. The CDR3 spans 15 residues. Germline V gene data show CDR1 as ENHRY and CDR2 as SYGVKD. Trimming took off 2 bases at V and 4 bases at J, with 12 bases between the two ends. Assay: immunoSEQ multiplex PCR; the TCRdb copy retains only in-frame clones and omits some. The top ten clones hold 1.5% to 2% of a sample with about 2.1 million clones, just over 90% of them seen once. The chain uses TRBV10-3 and TRBJ1-5; the D gene is possibly TRBD1 (5 bases). The receptor comes from a young man in good health. Some clones in this sample may be carry-over from other donors' samples. Sample: naive CD8+ T cells from PBMCs. Here the CDR3 DNA reads TGTGCCATCAGTGAGGGGAGGGGACGTAATCAGCCCCAGCATTTT. As protein: CAISEGRGRNQPQHF.